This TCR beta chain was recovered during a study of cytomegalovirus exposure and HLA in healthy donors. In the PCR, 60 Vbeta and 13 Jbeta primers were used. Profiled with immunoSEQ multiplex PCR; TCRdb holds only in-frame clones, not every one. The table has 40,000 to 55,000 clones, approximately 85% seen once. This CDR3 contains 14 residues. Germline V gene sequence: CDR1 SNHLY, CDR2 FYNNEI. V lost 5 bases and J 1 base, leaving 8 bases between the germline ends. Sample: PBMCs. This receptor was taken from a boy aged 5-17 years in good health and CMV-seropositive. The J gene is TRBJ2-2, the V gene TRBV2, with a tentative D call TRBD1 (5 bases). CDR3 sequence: CASSRDRNTGELFF. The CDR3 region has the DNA TGTGCCAGCAGTCGTGACAGGAACACCGGGGAGCTGTTTTTT.